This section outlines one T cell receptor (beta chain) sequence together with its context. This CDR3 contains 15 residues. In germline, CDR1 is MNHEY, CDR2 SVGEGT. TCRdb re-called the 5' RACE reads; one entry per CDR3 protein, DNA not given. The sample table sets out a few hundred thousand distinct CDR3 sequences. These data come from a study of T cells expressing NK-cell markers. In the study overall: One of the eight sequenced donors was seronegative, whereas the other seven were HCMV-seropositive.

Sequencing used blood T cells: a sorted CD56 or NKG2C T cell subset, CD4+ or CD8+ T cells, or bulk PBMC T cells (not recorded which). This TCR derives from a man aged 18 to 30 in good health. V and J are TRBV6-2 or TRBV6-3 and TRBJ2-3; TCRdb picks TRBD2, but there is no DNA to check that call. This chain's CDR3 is CASSSHSAVTDTQYF.